The present T cell receptor (beta chain) was sequenced within a study of cytomegalovirus exposure and HLA in healthy donors. Study-level findings and limits: In a later analysis, several top co-occurrence clusters appeared linked to parvovirus B19, influenza, CMV and Epstein-Barr virus. The study found most TCR sequences rare, yet found some public TCRs in many donors.

V shed 5 bases and J 3 bases; nucleotides not matched to a gene: 8. Per the germline V gene, CDR1 is MNHEY and CDR2 is SVGAGI. The CDR3 covers 15 residues. Only one count was recorded for this clone. Its specificity is not known. PCR used 60 Vbeta primers and 13 Jbeta primers. Profiling relied on immunoSEQ multiplex PCR, and the TCRdb table lists in-frame clones only, not all of them. The sample contains under 140,000 clones, around 76% of which appear only once. The gene calls are TRBV6-5 and TRBJ1-1; 8 bases are a match to TRBD1. The clonotype originates from a man aged 25-45 years in good health and CMV-seropositive. Sequenced material: PBMCs. The CDR3 region has the DNA TGTGCCAGCAGTAAACAGGGGGTGGTGGACACTGAAGCTTTCTTT. It is translated as CASSKQGVVDTEAFF.